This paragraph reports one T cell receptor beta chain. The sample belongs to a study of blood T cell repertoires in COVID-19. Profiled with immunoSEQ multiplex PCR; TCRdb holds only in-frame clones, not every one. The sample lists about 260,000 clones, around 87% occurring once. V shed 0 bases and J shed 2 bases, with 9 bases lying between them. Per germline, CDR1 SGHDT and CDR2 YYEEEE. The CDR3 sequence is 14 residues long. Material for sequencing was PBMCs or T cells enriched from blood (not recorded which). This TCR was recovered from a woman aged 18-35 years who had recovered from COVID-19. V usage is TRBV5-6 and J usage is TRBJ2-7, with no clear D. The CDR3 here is CASSLVGATYEQYF. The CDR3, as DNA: TGTGCCAGCAGCTTGGTAGGAGCGACCTACGAGCAGTACTTC.